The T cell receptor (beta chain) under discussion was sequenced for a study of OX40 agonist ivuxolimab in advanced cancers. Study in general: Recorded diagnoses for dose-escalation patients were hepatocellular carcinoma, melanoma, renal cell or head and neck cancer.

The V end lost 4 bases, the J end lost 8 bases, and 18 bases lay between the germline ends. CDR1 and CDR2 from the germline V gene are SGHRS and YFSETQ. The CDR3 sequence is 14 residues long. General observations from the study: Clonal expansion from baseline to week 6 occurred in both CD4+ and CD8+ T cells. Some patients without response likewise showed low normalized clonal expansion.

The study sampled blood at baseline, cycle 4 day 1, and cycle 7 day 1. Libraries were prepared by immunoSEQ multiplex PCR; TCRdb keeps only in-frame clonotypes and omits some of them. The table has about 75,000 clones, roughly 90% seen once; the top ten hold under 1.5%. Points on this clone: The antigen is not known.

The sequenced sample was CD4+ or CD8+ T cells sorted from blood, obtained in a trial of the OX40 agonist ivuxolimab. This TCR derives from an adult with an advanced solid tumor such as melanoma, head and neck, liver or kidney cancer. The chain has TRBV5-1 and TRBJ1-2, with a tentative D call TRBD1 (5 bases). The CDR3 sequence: CASSRNTGMEGYTF. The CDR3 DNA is TGCGCCAGCAGCCGAAACACAGGAATGGAGGGCTACACCTTC.